This paragraph covers one T cell receptor beta chain sequence. The antigen is unknown. The sample originates from a study of blood T cells in healthy people across ages. Study-level findings and limits: Considered underestimates were the diversity estimates obtained from one million T cells. The fall in TCR beta diversity per million T cells was roughly linear with age. Without sorted subsets, naive and antigen-experienced compartments could not be conclusively compared.

No fewer than 5 micrograms of total RNA were isolated from every sample. Primed by a sample-barcoded 5' primer and a J-beta primer mix, a second PCR proceeded for 7 to 11 cycles. TCRdb re-called the 5' RACE reads through MiXCR, storing one row per CDR3 protein. This sample yields about 1,400,000 distinct CDR3 sequences, of which around two fifths are seen a single time; roughly 7.9% belongs to the top ten. The CDR3 contains 15 residues. With V trimmed by 3 bases and J by 9 bases, 7 bases remained unmatched. The germline V gene encodes CDR1 KGHSH and CDR2 LQKENI. Input material: blood. The chain joins TRBV18 to TRBJ2-1, with TRBD2 matching 11 bases. The TCR comes from a woman aged 18-29 years in good health. CDR3 in amino acids: CASSPNSGGAVEQFF. DNA for the CDR3: TGTGCCAGCTCACCGAATAGCGGGGGGGCCGTTGAGCAGTTCTTC. The variable domain in full, with the rest retrieved from reference TRBV18 and TRBJ2-1, is NAGVMQNPRHLVRRRGQEARLRCSPMKGHSHVYWYRQLPEEGLKFMVYLQKENIIDESGMPKERFSAEFPKEGPSILRIQQVVRGDSAAYFCASSPNSGGAVEQFFGPGTRLTVL.